The TCR beta chain under discussion was sequenced for a study of spatial heterogeneity in lung cancer. This clonotype was seen repeatedly, ten times or more. The antigen is undetermined. As an off-target read in a library built for alpha chains, this beta chain has a frequency of little significance. Trimming shortened V by 0 bases and J by 1 base, and 7 bases separated the two germline ends. The CDR3 contains 14 residues. The germline CDR1 and CDR2 sequences are SGHRS and YFSETQ. Via MiXCR, TCRdb re-called the 5' RACE reads, giving one row per CDR3 protein. The top ten hold about 9.4% of the sample, which has 9,800 or so distinct CDR3 sequences, less than 7.5% seen once. Time point defined: sample taken at primary tumor resection. Study-wide results and limits: The study found that expanded intratumoral alpha and beta TCR counts tracked tumor mutation counts.

Material: lung tumor tissue, obtained at surgery. The origin of this receptor is a male donor with early-stage non-small cell lung cancer. The V gene is TRBV5-1, the J gene TRBJ1-1; D is unresolved. The CDR3, as DNA: TGCGCCAGCAGCTTGGCCTTTACGAACACTGAAGCTTTCTTT. It encodes CASSLAFTNTEAFF.